This TCR beta chain was recorded in a study of blood T cell repertoires in COVID-19. Overall study context: The samples span acute and convalescent COVID-19 from the United States, Italy and Spain.

Germline V gene lookup returns CDR1 MDHEN and CDR2 SYDVKM. The J segment lost 2 bases and the V segment lost 6 bases, leaving 11 bases of the junction unmatched. This CDR3 spans 16 amino acids. How the authors handled the data: From reference gene primer amplification, estimates of nucleated cell counts were derived. Profiling relied on immunoSEQ multiplex PCR, and the TCRdb table lists in-frame clones only, not all of them. The DNA gave D and trimming, while V, J and clone size come from that table. The sample has about 270,000 clones, about 87% seen once; the top ten hold 1.2%. Recruits, aged roughly 18 to 89 years, lived in 24 US areas.

This sequence was found in a middle-aged woman with acute COVID-19. V and J are TRBV28 and TRBJ2-3; 7 positions match TRBD2. The material sequenced was PBMCs or T cells enriched from blood (not recorded which). CDR3 sequence (DNA): TGTGCCAGCAGCACTCCAGCTAGCGGATACACAGATACGCAGTATTTT. Amino acid sequence: CASSTPASGYTDTQYF.